These T cell receptor beta chains were read from a single sample in a study of blood T cell repertoires in COVID-19. Clones were read by immunoSEQ multiplex PCR, and TCRdb kept only the in-frame ones, dropping some. Among around 63,000 clones listed, 72% were seen once. Sequenced material: peripheral blood. These receptors were obtained from a woman aged 70-85 years with COVID-19, enrolled during active disease. The CDR3 runs from the conserved cysteine through the conserved F or W. The D gene is left open where the match is weak. Clone size appears in some rows only: once, few, many, or a class for an expanded clone.

j_call d_call clone_size v_call cdr3_nt cdr3_aa
TRBJ2-2 - few TRBV3-1/TRBV3-2 TGTGCCAGCAGGCCTAGCGAACGGGCCGGGGAGCTGTTTTTT CASRPSERAGELFF
TRBJ1-5 TRBD1 - TRBV5-6 TGTGCCAGCAGCTTGATGTTGGCTACACAGGGGCGCAATCAGCCCCAGCATTTT CASSLMLATQGRNQPQHF
TRBJ2-2 - - TRBV15 TGTGCCACCAGCAGGGGGGGTCGACTTAACACCGGGGAGCTGTTTTTT CATSRGGRLNTGELFF
TRBJ2-3 TRBD1 - TRBV5-6 TGTGCCAGCAGCACCCGACCGGGACAGTCCACAGATACGCAGTATTTT CASSTRPGQSTDTQYF
TRBJ2-5 TRBD1 - TRBV7-9 TGTGCCAGCAGACCCCGACAGGGTTCGCAAGAGACCCAGTACTTC CASRPRQGSQETQYF
TRBJ1-4 TRBD1 - TRBV4-3 TGCGCCAGCAGCCAAGGCGACAGGGCTAATGAAAAACTGTTTTTT CASSQGDRANEKLFF
TRBJ2-2 TRBD2 - TRBV9 TGTGCCAGCAGCGTAGCTTTAGCAGGGAGGGCCGGGGAGCTGTTTTTT CASSVALAGRAGELFF
TRBJ1-2 - - TRBV6-5 TGTGCCAGCAAAAAACAGGGTGTGGACTATGGCTACACCTTC CASKKQGVDYGYTF
TRBJ2-5 TRBD2 - TRBV4-3 TGCGCCAGCAGTAACGCACTAGCGGGGGGTGCCTTCAGGGAGACCCAGTACTTC CASSNALAGGAFRETQYF
TRBJ1-4 TRBD1 - TRBV19 TGTGCCAGTAGTAAGGGACAGGGGTATGAAAAACTGTTTTTT CASSKGQGYEKLFF
TRBJ1-2 - - TRBV6-1 TGTGCCAGCAGTGAAGCAAACGGAGTCTATGGCTACACCTTC CASSEANGVYGYTF
TRBJ2-3 TRBD2 - TRBV24-1 TGTGCCACCAGTGTCGAAGCGGGAGGAATAGATACGCAGTATTTT CATSVEAGGIDTQYF